The rows below give T cell receptor beta chains drawn from one sample of a study of T cell changes during pregnancy in multiple sclerosis. Assay: immunoSEQ multiplex PCR; the TCRdb copy retains only in-frame clones and omits some. The sample contains some 47,000 clones, roughly nine tenths of which appear only once. The sample consisted of CD8+ T cells from peripheral blood mononuclear cells, taken in the second trimester of pregnancy. Receptors were obtained from a female donor with multiple sclerosis, enrolled in a pregnancy study. CDR3s leave out the opening cysteine and the closing phenylalanine or tryptophan.

v_call: TRBV13; cdr3_aa: ASSSDHQGTGELF
v_call: TRBV9; cdr3_aa: ASSEGYSYGYT
v_call: TRBV19; cdr3_aa: ASSTRLAGGQYNEQF
v_call: TRBV9; cdr3_aa: ASSLPTGELF
v_call: TRBV6-1; cdr3_aa: ASKDGQTNTGELF
v_call: TRBV27; cdr3_aa: ASSFVSTGQGEGYT
v_call: TRBV7-6; cdr3_aa: ASSTGTMNTEAF
v_call: TRBV5-6; cdr3_aa: ASSLQSNQPQH
v_call: TRBV9; cdr3_aa: ASSSPQKNTEAF
v_call: TRBV13; cdr3_aa: ASSLGRGHYEQY
v_call: TRBV5-1; cdr3_aa: ASSPGTGEDEQY
v_call: TRBV6-1; cdr3_aa: AGHGATNEKLF
v_call: TRBV2; cdr3_aa: ASRPGGGAQQY
v_call: TRBV5-1; cdr3_aa: ASRPPRGLQTQY
v_call: TRBV29-1; cdr3_aa: SVEDLSRTGIYNEQF
v_call: TRBV7-9; cdr3_aa: ASSAGSAYEQY
v_call: TRBV29-1; cdr3_aa: SAPLQGTEAF
v_call: TRBV9; cdr3_aa: ASSVGPLEYEQY
v_call: TRBV28; cdr3_aa: ASSSRDRGYEQY
v_call: TRBV7-6; cdr3_aa: ASSSAVGGNTEAF
v_call: TRBV19; cdr3_aa: ASSQRPRGEQY
v_call: TRBV9; cdr3_aa: ASSGLAGENYNEQF
v_call: TRBV9; cdr3_aa: ASIQGQDATGELF
v_call: TRBV30; cdr3_aa: AWSVPDGVGDTQY
v_call: TRBV2; cdr3_aa: ASSESGYEQY
v_call: TRBV7-9; cdr3_aa: ASSSDRGPAYEQY
v_call: TRBV7-6; cdr3_aa: ASSLGLNTGELF
v_call: TRBV4-1; cdr3_aa: ASSRPGSEAF